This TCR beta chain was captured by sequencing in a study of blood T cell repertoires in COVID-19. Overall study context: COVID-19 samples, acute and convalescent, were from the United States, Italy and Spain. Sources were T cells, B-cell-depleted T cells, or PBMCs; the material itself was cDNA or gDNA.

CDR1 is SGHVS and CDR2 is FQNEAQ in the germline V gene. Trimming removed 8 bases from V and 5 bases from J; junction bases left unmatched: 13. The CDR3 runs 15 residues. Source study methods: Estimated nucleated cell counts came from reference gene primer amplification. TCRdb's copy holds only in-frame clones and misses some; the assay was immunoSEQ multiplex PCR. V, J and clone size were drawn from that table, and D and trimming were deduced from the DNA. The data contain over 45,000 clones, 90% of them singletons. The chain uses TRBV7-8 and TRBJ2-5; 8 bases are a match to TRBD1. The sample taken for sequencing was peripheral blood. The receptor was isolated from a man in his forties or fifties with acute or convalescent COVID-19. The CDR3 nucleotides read TGTGCCAGCCGCTACCGGACAGGGTTTGAGGAGACCCAGTACTTC. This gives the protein CASRYRTGFEETQYF.